The present T cell receptor beta chain was sequenced within a study of CD8+ T cells in alopecia areata. With regard to this clone: What it binds is unknown.

Treatment of the sample: oral pan-JAK inhibitor, 5-10 mg twice daily. Sequencing used cDNA as its template, made by extracting RNA and reverse transcribing it. The assay was immunoSEQ multiplex PCR, and TCRdb's table has in-frame clones only and misses some. Of about 210,000 clones in the sample, around 57% are singletons; the top ten hold roughly 1.5%. The CDR3 contains 15 residues. V lost 4 bases to trimming and J lost 0 bases, with 9 bases between them. Germline assignment: CDR1 LNHNV and CDR2 YYDKDF (reference sequence). Notes on the study in general: Just one nonresponder means the tie between baseline CD8+ expansion and response stays uncertain. In scalp and blood, many expanded lesional clones persisted during tofacitinib. Among the 100 top clones, expanded CD8+ clones, like scalp clonality, were significantly decreased by tofacitinib.

Specimen: CD4+ T cells sorted from blood, collected at week 4, from a patient treated with tofacitinib. This receptor was identified in a human donor with alopecia areata. This rearrangement joins TRBV15 to TRBJ1-4; D remains ambiguous. In DNA, the CDR3 is TGTGCCACCAGCATCAGACGGGCAACTAATGAAAAACTGTTTTTT. It specifies CATSIRRATNEKLFF.